This T cell receptor (beta chain) came from a study of blood T cell repertoires in COVID-19. Overall study: The United States, Italy and Spain provided the acute and convalescent COVID-19 samples. T cells, B-cell-depleted T cells, or PBMCs supplied cDNA or gDNA.

Per the original data handling: For nucleated cells, counts were estimated from reference gene primer amplification. Clones were sequenced by immunoSEQ multiplex PCR, and TCRdb holds only the in-frame ones, with some missing. V and J calls plus clone size are reproduced from that table; the DNA served to infer D and trimming. The table lists a few hundred thousand clones, about 90% of them singletons. This CDR3 contains 19 residues. J lost 5 bases, V lost 4 bases, and 19 bases had no gene match. CDR1 MNHEY and CDR2 SVGEGT come from the germline V gene. This chain connects TRBV6-2 or TRBV6-3 to TRBJ2-1, with 8 bases identical to TRBD2. The clonotype was recovered from a man aged 35 to 55 with active or convalescent COVID-19. The sequenced sample was peripheral blood. CDR3 bases: TGTGCCAGCAGTTCGGTGAGCGGGAGAGGCGCATTGGGAAACAATGAGCAGTTCTTC. Protein sequence: CASSSVSGRGALGNNEQFF.